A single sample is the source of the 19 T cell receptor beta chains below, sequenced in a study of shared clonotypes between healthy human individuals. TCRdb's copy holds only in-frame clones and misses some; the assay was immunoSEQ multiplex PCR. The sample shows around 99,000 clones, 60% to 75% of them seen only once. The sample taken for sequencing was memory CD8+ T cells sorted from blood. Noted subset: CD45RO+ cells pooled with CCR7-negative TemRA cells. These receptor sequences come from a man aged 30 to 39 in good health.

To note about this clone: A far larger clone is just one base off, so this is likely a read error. The CDR3 here is CASSEGNTGELFF. In DNA, the CDR3 is TGTGCCAGCAGTGAAGGGAACACCGGGGAGCTGTTTTTT. This chain links TRBV6-5 with TRBJ2-2, with D uncertain. Germline CDR1 is MNHEY and CDR2 is SVGAGI. V was cut by 5 bases and J by 1 base, with 5 bases left in between. The CDR3 extends over 13 amino acids.

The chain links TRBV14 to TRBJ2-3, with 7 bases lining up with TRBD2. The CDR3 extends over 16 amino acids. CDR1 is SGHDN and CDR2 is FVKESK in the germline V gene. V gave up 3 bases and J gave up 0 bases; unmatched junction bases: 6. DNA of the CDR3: TGTGCCAGCAGCCAGGTCTTTAGCGGGAGCACAGATACGCAGTATTTT. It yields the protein CASSQVFSGSTDTQYF.

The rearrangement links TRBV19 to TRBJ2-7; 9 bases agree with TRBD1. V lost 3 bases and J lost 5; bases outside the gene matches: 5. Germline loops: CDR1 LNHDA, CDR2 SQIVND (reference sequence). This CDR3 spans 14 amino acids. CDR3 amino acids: CASSIMGQGDEQYF. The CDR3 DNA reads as TGTGCCAGTAGTATTATGGGACAGGGAGACGAGCAGTACTTC.

CDR3 loop: CASSAAGGPGSYNEQFF. The CDR3 nucleotides read TGTGCCAGCAGTGCAGCGGGAGGGCCGGGCTCCTACAATGAGCAGTTCTTC. This chain uses TRBV25-1 with TRBJ2-1, with TRBD2 identical over 10 bases. J was trimmed by 0 bases and V by 4 bases; bases with no gene match: 6. CDR1 is MGHDK, CDR2 SYGVNS, per germline. The CDR3 runs 17 residues.

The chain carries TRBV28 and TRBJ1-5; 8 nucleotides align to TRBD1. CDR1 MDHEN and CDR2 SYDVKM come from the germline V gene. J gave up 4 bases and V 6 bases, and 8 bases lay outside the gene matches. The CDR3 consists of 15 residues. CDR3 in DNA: TGTGCCAGCAGCTGGACAGGGACAAGAAATCAGCCCCAGCATTTT. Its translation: CASSWTGTRNQPQHF.

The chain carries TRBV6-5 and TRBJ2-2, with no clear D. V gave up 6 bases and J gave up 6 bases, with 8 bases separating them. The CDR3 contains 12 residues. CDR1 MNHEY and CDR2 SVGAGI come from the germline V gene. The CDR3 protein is CASRVGPGELFF. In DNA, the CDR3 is TGTGCCAGCAGGGTGGGTCCCGGGGAGCTGTTTTTT.

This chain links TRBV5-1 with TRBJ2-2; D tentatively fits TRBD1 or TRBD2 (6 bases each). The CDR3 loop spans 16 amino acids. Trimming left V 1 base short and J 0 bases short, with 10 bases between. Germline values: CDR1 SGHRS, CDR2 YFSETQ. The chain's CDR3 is CASSLSGGPNTGELFF. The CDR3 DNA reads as TGCGCCAGCAGCTTGTCCGGGGGCCCGAACACCGGGGAGCTGTTTTTT.

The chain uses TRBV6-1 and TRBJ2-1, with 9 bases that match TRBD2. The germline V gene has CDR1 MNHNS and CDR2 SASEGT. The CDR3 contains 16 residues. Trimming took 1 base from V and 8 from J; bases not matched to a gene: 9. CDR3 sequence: CASSEDVGLAVDEQFF. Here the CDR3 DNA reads TGTGCCAGCAGTGAAGATGTGGGACTAGCTGTTGATGAGCAGTTCTTC.

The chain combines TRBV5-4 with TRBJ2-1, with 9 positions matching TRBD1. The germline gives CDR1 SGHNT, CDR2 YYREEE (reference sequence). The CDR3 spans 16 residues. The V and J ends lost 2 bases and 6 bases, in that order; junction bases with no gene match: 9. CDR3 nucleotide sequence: TGTGCCAGCAGCTTCCAAGACAGGGGGAATGGCAATGAGCAGTTCTTC. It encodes CASSFQDRGNGNEQFF.

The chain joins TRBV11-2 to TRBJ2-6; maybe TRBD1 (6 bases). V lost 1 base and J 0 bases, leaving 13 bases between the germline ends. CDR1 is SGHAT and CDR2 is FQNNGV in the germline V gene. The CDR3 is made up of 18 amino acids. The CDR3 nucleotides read TGTGCCAGCAGCTTAGCGATGGGACACCGCTCTGGGGCCAACGTCCTGACTTTC. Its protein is CASSLAMGHRSGANVLTF.

The CDR3: CASSLSLNTGELFF. In DNA form, the CDR3 reads TGTGCCAGCAGTTTATCGTTGAACACCGGGGAGCTGTTTTTT. The rearrangement links TRBV27 to TRBJ2-2; D gene uncertain. The germline V and J ends were trimmed by 0 bases and 1 base, with 3 bases remaining between them. There are 14 residues in the CDR3. Germline V gives CDR1 MNHEY, CDR2 SMNVEV (reference sequence).

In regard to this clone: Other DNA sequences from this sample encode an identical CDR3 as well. CDR3 amino acids: CASSIDLGSNQPQHF. In DNA form, the CDR3 reads TGTGCCAGTAGTATAGATCTTGGAAGTAATCAGCCCCAGCATTTT. The chain couples TRBV19 to TRBJ1-5; D gene ambiguous. The CDR3 is 15 amino acids. CDR1 and CDR2 (germline): LNHDA, SQIVND (reference sequence). V lost 0 bases, J lost 4 bases, and 10 bases lay in between.

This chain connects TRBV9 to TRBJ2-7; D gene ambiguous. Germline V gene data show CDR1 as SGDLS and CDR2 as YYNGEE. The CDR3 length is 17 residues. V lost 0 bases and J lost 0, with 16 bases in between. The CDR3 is CASSVGVQISDSYEQYF. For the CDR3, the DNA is TGTGCCAGCAGCGTAGGTGTACAAATCTCAGACTCCTACGAGCAGTACTTC.

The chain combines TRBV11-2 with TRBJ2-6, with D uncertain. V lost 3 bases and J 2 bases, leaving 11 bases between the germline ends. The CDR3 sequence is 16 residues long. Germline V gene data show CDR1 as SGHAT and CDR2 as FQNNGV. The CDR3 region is CASSFGRATGANVLTF. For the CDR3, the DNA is TGTGCCAGCAGCTTTGGAAGGGCCACTGGGGCCAACGTCCTGACTTTC.

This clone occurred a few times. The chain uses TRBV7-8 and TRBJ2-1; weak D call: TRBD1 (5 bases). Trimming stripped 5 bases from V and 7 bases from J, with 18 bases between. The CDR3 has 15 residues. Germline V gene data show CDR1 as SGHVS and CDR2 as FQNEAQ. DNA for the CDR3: TGTGCCAGCAGCCCAACACGCCCAGGGCCAAATGAGCAGTTCTTC. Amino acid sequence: CASSPTRPGPNEQFF.

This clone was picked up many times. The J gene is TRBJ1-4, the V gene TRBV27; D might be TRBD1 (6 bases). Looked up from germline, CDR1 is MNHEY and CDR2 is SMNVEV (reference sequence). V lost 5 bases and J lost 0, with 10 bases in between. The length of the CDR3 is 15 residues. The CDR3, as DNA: TGTGCCAGCAGTCACCACAGGGCAACTAATGAAAAACTGTTTTTT. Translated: CASSHHRATNEKLFF.

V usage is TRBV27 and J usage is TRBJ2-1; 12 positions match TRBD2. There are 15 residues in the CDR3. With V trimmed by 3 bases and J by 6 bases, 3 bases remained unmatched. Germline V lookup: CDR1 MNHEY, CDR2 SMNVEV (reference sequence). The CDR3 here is CASSFGLAGTNEQFF. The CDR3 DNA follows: TGTGCCAGCAGTTTTGGACTAGCGGGGACCAATGAGCAGTTCTTC.

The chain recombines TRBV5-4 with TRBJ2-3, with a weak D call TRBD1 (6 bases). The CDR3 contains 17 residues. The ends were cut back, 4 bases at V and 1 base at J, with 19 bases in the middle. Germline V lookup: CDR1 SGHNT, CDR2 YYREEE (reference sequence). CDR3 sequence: CASSHDLDRLGTDTQYF. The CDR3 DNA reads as TGTGCCAGCAGCCATGATCTTGACAGGTTGGGCACAGATACGCAGTATTTT.

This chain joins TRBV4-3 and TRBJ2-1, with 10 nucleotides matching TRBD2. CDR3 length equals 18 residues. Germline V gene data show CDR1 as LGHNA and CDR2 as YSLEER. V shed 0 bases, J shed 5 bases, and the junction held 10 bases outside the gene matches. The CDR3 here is CASSQDRPGTSADNEQFF. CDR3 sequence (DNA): TGCGCCAGCAGCCAAGATCGCCCCGGGACTAGCGCCGACAATGAGCAGTTCTTC.